These 10 T cell receptor beta chains originate from one sample sequenced in a study of OX40 agonist ivuxolimab in advanced cancers. The assay was immunoSEQ multiplex PCR, and TCRdb's table has in-frame clones only and misses some. The sample yields approximately 45,000 clones, 88% seen once. Sequencing was performed on CD4+ or CD8+ T cells sorted from blood, taken in a trial of the OX40 agonist ivuxolimab. The receptor set was obtained from an adult with an advanced solid tumor such as melanoma, head and neck, liver or kidney cancer.

This clone was seen a handful of times. CDR3 region: CASSKPTGNTEAFF. CDR3 bases: TGTGCCAGCAGCAAGCCGACAGGGAACACTGAAGCTTTCTTT. This chain connects TRBV5-5 to TRBJ1-1; a weak D match, TRBD1 (6 bases). CDR3 length: 14 residues. The germline V and J ends were trimmed by 4 bases and 1 base, with 11 bases remaining between them. Per the germline V gene, CDR1 is SGHKS and CDR2 is YYEKEE (reference sequence).

The chain uses TRBV5-1 and TRBJ2-3, with 12 bases aligning to TRBD2. The V gene's germline CDR1 is SGHRS and CDR2 YFSETQ. Trimming removed 5 bases from V and 4 bases from J; junction bases left unmatched: 5. The CDR3 is 15 amino acids. CDR3 nucleotide sequence: TGCGCCAGCAGGACTAGCGGGAGATCTGCAGATACGCAGTATTTT. Protein sequence: CASRTSGRSADTQYF.

The chain employs TRBV7-5 and TRBJ2-2. TRBV7-5 is listed as a pseudogene. This CDR3 is 12 amino acids long. CDR3 coding DNA: TGTGTCAGAAGCTTCTGGGCCGGGGAGCTGTTTTTT. It is translated as CVRSFWAGELFF.

V and J are TRBV5-1 and TRBJ2-7, with 14 bases identical to TRBD2. The CDR3 loop spans 15 amino acids. V lost 2 bases, J lost 5 bases, and 3 bases stayed unmatched. Per the germline V gene, CDR1 is SGHRS and CDR2 is YFSETQ. The CDR3 sequence: CASSFGTSGRHEQYF. The DNA of the CDR3 is TGCGCCAGCAGCTTTGGGACTAGCGGGAGACACGAGCAGTACTTC.

J is TRBJ2-3 and V is TRBV19; 7 nucleotides line up with TRBD2. The CDR3 runs to 16 residues. V lost 5 bases to trimming and J lost 6 bases; unmatched junction nucleotides: 14. Germline V lookup: CDR1 LNHDA, CDR2 SQIVND (reference sequence). In DNA, the CDR3 is TGTGCCAGTAGTTCCTGGGAGGGAGTTGGGGTTGATACGCAGTATTTT. Amino acid sequence: CASSSWEGVGVDTQYF.

This clone was observed once. The DNA for the CDR3 is TGCAGTGCTAGAATTTTGGAAGAGCAGTTCTTC. Its translation is CSARILEEQFF. This chain connects TRBV20-1 to TRBJ2-1; unclear D gene. Germline CDR1 and CDR2: DFQATT and SNEGSKA (reference sequence). The V end was cut by 2 bases, the J end by 10 bases, with 9 bases between. The CDR3 has 11 amino acids.

CDR3 sequence: CASSLVGGGYAYEQYF. In nucleotides, the CDR3 is TGCGCCAGCAGCTTGGTTGGGGGAGGGTACGCCTACGAGCAGTACTTC. The chain recombines TRBV5-1 with TRBJ2-7; 7 positions agree with TRBD2. Germline CDR1 reads SGHRS; CDR2 reads YFSETQ. CDR3 size: 16 residues. With 0 bases clipped from V and 2 bases from J, the junction kept 8 bases outside the gene matches.

The chain joins TRBV28 to TRBJ1-3; D perhaps matches TRBD1 (6 bases). V was trimmed by 7 bases and J by 0 bases, leaving 16 bases between them. This CDR3 comprises 16 residues. CDR1 is MDHEN and CDR2 is SYDVKM in the germline V gene. DNA for the CDR3: TGTGCCAGCACCACAACCGGGACACACTCTGGAAACACCATATATTTT. Protein product: CASTTTGTHSGNTIYF.

CDR3 sequence: CASSQEAGGYNEQFF. CDR3 bases: TGCGCCAGCAGCCAAGAGGCAGGGGGCTACAATGAGCAGTTCTTC. The chain carries TRBV4-3 and TRBJ2-1, with TRBD1 identical over 7 bases. Germline CDR1 and CDR2: LGHNA and YSLEER. J lost 3 bases, V lost 0 bases, and 2 bases had no gene match. The CDR3 covers 15 residues.

The rearrangement joins TRBV27 to TRBJ1-5, with 7 bases identical to TRBD1. This CDR3 has 18 amino acids. The ends lost 3 bases at V and 2 bases at J; junction bases unmatched: 13. The V gene's germline CDR1 is MNHEY and CDR2 SMNVEV (reference sequence). The CDR3 DNA reads as TGTGCCAGCAGTTTGGGGGGGGGACAGCGTGGGGGCAATCAGCCCCAGCATTTT. It encodes CASSLGGGQRGGNQPQHF.